These 28 T cell receptor beta chains share one sample of origin, sequenced in a study of blood T cell repertoires in COVID-19 (TCRdb year 2020). Library generation was performed with the immunoSEQ multiplex PCR assay. What TCRdb holds here is the immuneACCESS table cut down to in-frame rearrangements. Part of the clones is not present; checked against another copy, under half of the missing clones reflect an unresolved V gene, and the others are unexplained. This sample lists almost 65,000 clones; 88% were detected once. The leading ten clones occupy about 40% of the sample. The sample comprised peripheral blood. Receptor source: a woman aged 60-75 years with COVID-19, enrolled during active disease.

The chain carries TRBV7-2 and TRBJ2-5; D not certain. CDR1 is SGHTA and CDR2 is FQGNSA in the germline V gene. The ends were cut back, 1 base at V and 3 bases at J, with 6 bases in the middle. The CDR3 contains 13 residues. CDR3 sequence: CASSLVVEETQYF. In nucleotides, the CDR3 is TGTGCCAGCAGCTTAGTAGTGGAAGAGACCCAGTACTTC.

The chain has TRBV7-9 and TRBJ2-1; D is perhaps TRBD2 (5 bases). CDR3 length equals 17 residues. The V end lost 4 bases, the J end lost 0 bases, and 16 bases lay between the germline ends. Germline V gene data show CDR1 as SEHNR and CDR2 as FQNEAQ (reference sequence). The CDR3, as DNA: TGTGCCAGCAGCTCCCCCTCATCGGGGAGCTCCTACAATGAGCAGTTCTTC. Translation gives CASSSPSSGSSYNEQFF.

Only one count was recorded for this clone. The V call is TRBV28, the J call TRBJ2-2; unclear D gene. Germline lookup yields CDR1 MDHEN and CDR2 SYDVKM. The CDR3 loop spans 13 amino acids. Between the trimmed V and J ends, which lost 7 bases and 4 bases, there was a span of 10 bases. The CDR3 DNA reads as TGTGCCAGCACGCAGGTAGTCACCGGGGAGCTGTTTTTT. This gives the protein CASTQVVTGELFF.

The chain employs TRBV19 and TRBJ2-1, with D unclear. V dropped 3 bases and J dropped 2 bases, with 11 bases sitting between them. CDR3 length equals 15 residues. Germline assignment: CDR1 LNHDA and CDR2 SQIVND (reference sequence). This chain's CDR3 is CASSISQTPYNEQFF. DNA of the CDR3: TGTGCCAGTAGTATTTCGCAGACACCCTACAATGAGCAGTTCTTC.

This chain uses TRBV7-9 with TRBJ1-1; 8 positions match TRBD1. Germline values: CDR1 SEHNR, CDR2 FQNEAQ (reference sequence). Unmatched junction bases numbered 1, after V lost 6 bases and J lost 1 base. CDR3 length: 13 residues. CDR3 loop: CASRDRANTEAFF. The CDR3 bases are TGTGCCAGCAGGGACAGGGCGAACACTGAAGCTTTCTTT. The whole variable domain, filled in from reference TRBV7-9 and TRBJ1-1, reads DTGVSQNPRHKITKRGQNVTFRCDPISEHNRLYWYRQTLGQGPEFLTYFQNEAQLEKSRLLSDRFSAERPKGSFSTLEIQRTEQGDSAMYLCASRDRANTEAFFGQGTRLTVV.

This clone showed up just once. This CDR3 reads CASSWTGGNYGYTF. CDR3 sequence (DNA): TGCGCCAGCAGCTGGACAGGGGGGAACTATGGCTACACCTTC. This chain links TRBV5-1 with TRBJ1-2; 10 positions agree with TRBD1. The CDR3 loop spans 14 amino acids. J was trimmed by 2 bases and V by 3 bases; bases with no gene match: 1. Germline CDR1 and CDR2: SGHRS and YFSETQ.

The CDR3 DNA is TGTGCCAGCAGAGTCGCAGGGGGCGGAGAGCAGTACTTC. It is translated as CASRVAGGGEQYF. J is TRBJ2-7 and V is TRBV6-5; 8 nucleotides align to TRBD1. J was trimmed by 7 bases and V by 6 bases; bases with no gene match: 8. In germline, CDR1 is MNHEY, CDR2 SVGAGI. The CDR3 totals 13 residues.

V gene TRBV7-2 combines with J gene TRBJ1-1; 7 bases match TRBD1. V lost 5 bases to trimming and J lost 3 bases; unmatched junction nucleotides: 3. Germline loops: CDR1 SGHTA, CDR2 FQGNSA. This CDR3 has 13 amino acids. The DNA of the CDR3 is TGTGCCAGCAGCACAGGGACAGACACTGAAGCTTTCTTT. It yields the protein CASSTGTDTEAFF.

This chain uses TRBV18 with TRBJ2-3, with TRBD1 as a possible D gene (5 bases). Trimming stripped 4 bases from V and 3 bases from J, with 11 bases between. This CDR3 contains 14 residues. Germline V lookup: CDR1 KGHSH, CDR2 LQKENI. CDR3 amino acids: CASSLLTVTDTQYF. DNA for the CDR3: TGTGCCAGCTCACTTCTGACAGTGACAGATACGCAGTATTTT.

Here the CDR3 DNA reads TGTGCCAGCGGGGGGGACGGTAGCACAGATACGCAGTATTTT. Its protein is CASGGDGSTDTQYF. The rearrangement uses TRBV28 and TRBJ2-3; 7 bases match TRBD2. This CDR3 is built from 14 residues. Germline V lookup: CDR1 MDHEN, CDR2 SYDVKM. V gave up 8 bases and J gave up 0 bases; unmatched junction bases: 5.

This chain uses TRBV12-3 or TRBV12-4 with TRBJ2-3, with D unresolved. Trimming pared 3 bases from V and 5 bases from J, leaving 3 bases between. This CDR3 is 11 amino acids long. The CDR3 protein is CASSFGDTQYF. In nucleotides, the CDR3 is TGTGCCAGCAGTTTCGGAGATACGCAGTATTTT.

This clone was detected only a few times. J is TRBJ2-1 and V is TRBV19; no clear D gene. In germline, CDR1 is LNHDA, CDR2 SQIVND (reference sequence). The CDR3 runs to 12 residues. Trimming took 5 bases from V and 2 from J, leaving 4 bases between them. Written as DNA, the CDR3 is TGTGCCAGTAGTCAAACCTACAATGAGCAGTTCTTC. Translated, it gives CASSQTYNEQFF.

Comments on this clone: Within the sample, other DNA sequences also encode this same CDR3. The DNA for the CDR3 is TGTGCCAGCAGTCTACAGGGTGACCAGCCCCAGCATTTT. It yields the protein CASSLQGDQPQHF. The chain uses TRBV7-2 and TRBJ1-5; D might be TRBD1 (6 bases). The V end lost 6 bases, the J end lost 7 bases, and 13 bases lay between the germline ends. The CDR3 has 13 residues. Germline lookup yields CDR1 SGHTA and CDR2 FQGNSA.

J is TRBJ2-1 and V is TRBV30; 7 bases align to TRBD1. The V segment lost 4 bases and the J segment 4 bases; nucleotides outside the gene matches: 7. CDR3 length: 14 amino acids. In germline, CDR1 is GTSNPN, CDR2 SVGIG (reference sequence). CDR3 sequence: CAWTPGTEYNEQFF. The CDR3 DNA reads TGTGCCTGGACTCCAGGGACAGAGTACAATGAGCAGTTCTTC.

The chain has TRBV6-5 and TRBJ1-2; 11 bases match TRBD1. Trimming cost V 11 bases and J 6 bases; bases outside gene matches: 8. This CDR3 has 13 amino acids. CDR1 MNHEY and CDR2 SVGAGI come from the germline V gene. The CDR3 DNA follows: TGTGCCGCTCGGGGACAGGGGGTCCATGGCTACACCTTC. Amino acid sequence: CAARGQGVHGYTF.

The chain employs TRBV9 and TRBJ2-7, with a weak D call TRBD1 (5 bases). The CDR3 is 15 amino acids. Germline V gene data show CDR1 as SGDLS and CDR2 as YYNGEE. Trimming shortened V by 0 bases and J by 4 bases, and 14 bases separated the two germline ends. The CDR3 sequence is CASSVGSDSFYEQYF. The CDR3 coding sequence is TGTGCCAGCAGCGTAGGGTCAGACAGCTTTTACGAGCAGTACTTC.

The chain joins TRBV19 to TRBJ1-1; D remains unclear. CDR1 and CDR2 (germline): LNHDA, SQIVND (reference sequence). The CDR3 has 13 residues. V lost 3 bases and J 0 bases, leaving 5 bases between the germline ends. The CDR3 DNA follows: TGTGCCAGTAGTATCCAGATGAACACTGAAGCTTTCTTT. Its protein product is CASSIQMNTEAFF.

The genes are TRBV11-2 and TRBJ2-3; D possibly corresponds to TRBD2 (6 bases). This CDR3 is built from 15 residues. CDR1 SGHAT and CDR2 FQNNGV come from the germline V gene. Trimming took 2 bases from V and 5 from J, leaving 14 bases between them. CDR3 sequence (DNA): TGTGCCAGCAGCTTATTTAGCGGCCAGGGAGATACGCAGTATTTT. This gives the protein CASSLFSGQGDTQYF.

Only one count was recorded for this clone. J is TRBJ1-2 and V is TRBV5-1, with a weak D call TRBD1 (5 bases). CDR1 is SGHRS and CDR2 is YFSETQ in the germline V gene. V was trimmed by 3 bases and J by 1 base, leaving 7 bases between them. This CDR3 spans 13 amino acids. The CDR3 DNA reads as TGCGCCAGCAGCTCACAGGATAACTATGGCTACACCTTC. This translates into CASSSQDNYGYTF.

The chain has TRBV5-4 and TRBJ1-2; tentatively, D is TRBD1 (6 bases). CDR3 length: 15 amino acids. V lost 4 bases and J lost 3, with 16 bases in between. In germline, CDR1 is SGHNT, CDR2 YYREEE (reference sequence). CDR3 residues: CASSRDDRRHYGYTF. The CDR3 coding sequence is TGTGCCAGCAGCCGGGACGACAGGAGGCACTATGGCTACACCTTC.

The chain couples TRBV29-1 to TRBJ1-1; possible D gene TRBD1, 6 bases. The CDR3 contains 16 residues. Germline V gene sequence: CDR1 SQVTM, CDR2 ANQGSEA. Trimming shortened V by 5 bases and J by 0 bases, and 19 bases separated the two germline ends. The CDR3 is CSVILPGAPVNTEAFF. In DNA form, the CDR3 reads TGCAGCGTTATACTACCAGGGGCCCCCGTGAACACTGAAGCTTTCTTT.

This clone was found once. This chain connects TRBV19 to TRBJ1-2, with D tentatively TRBD1 (5 bases). The V end lost 4 bases, the J end lost 5 bases, and 11 bases lay between the germline ends. This CDR3 is 13 amino acids long. The germline V gene encodes CDR1 LNHDA and CDR2 SQIVND (reference sequence). The CDR3 DNA follows: TGTGCCAGTAGTACCGACAGTCTATATGGCTACACCTTC. Encoded protein: CASSTDSLYGYTF.

The chain uses TRBV18 and TRBJ1-1; D is unclear. V was pared by 2 bases and J by 1 base, with 8 bases between. The germline CDR1 and CDR2 sequences are KGHSH and LQKENI. This CDR3 is 14 amino acids long. This chain's CDR3 is CASSPTRENTEAFF. The CDR3 DNA reads TGTGCCAGCTCACCAACGAGGGAGAACACTGAAGCTTTCTTT.

In the case of this clone: Within the sample, other DNA sequences also encode this same CDR3. This chain joins TRBV5-4 and TRBJ2-7; TRBD1 matches 9 bases. V was pared by 3 bases and J by 4 bases, with 8 bases of the junction left unmatched. CDR3 length: 15 residues. Germline-derived CDR1 and CDR2 are SGHNT and YYREEE (reference sequence). CDR3 sequence: CASSSPGQGLYEQYF. Here the CDR3 DNA reads TGTGCCAGCAGCTCTCCGGGACAGGGCTTGTACGAGCAGTACTTC.

This chain joins TRBV5-4 and TRBJ1-6; 7 bases line up with TRBD1. From germline, CDR1 is SGHNT and CDR2 YYREEE (reference sequence). Trimming at V came to 2 bases and at J to 6 bases, leaving 2 bases not matched to a gene. This CDR3 comprises 14 residues. The chain's CDR3 is CASSFDRVNSPLHF. CDR3 DNA sequence: TGTGCCAGCAGCTTCGACAGGGTTAATTCACCCCTCCACTTT.

The chain joins TRBV4-3 to TRBJ2-6; possible D gene TRBD2, 6 bases. CDR3 size: 17 residues. Germline values: CDR1 LGHNA, CDR2 YSLEER. V lost 0 bases, J lost 2 bases, and 11 bases lay in between. CDR3 sequence: CASSQDLGGAGANVLTF. As DNA, the CDR3 is TGCGCCAGCAGCCAAGATCTGGGGGGAGCTGGGGCCAACGTCCTGACTTTC.

The genes are TRBV6-6 and TRBJ1-6; 8 nucleotides agree with TRBD1. V shed 7 bases and J 7 bases; nucleotides not matched to a gene: 3. CDR1 is MNHNY, CDR2 SVGAGI, per germline (reference sequence). The CDR3 sequence is 13 residues long. In DNA, the CDR3 is TGTGCCAGCACCGACAGGGGAAATTCACCCCTCCACTTT. The encoded protein is CASTDRGNSPLHF.

The rearrangement links TRBV30 to TRBJ1-1, with TRBD1 identical over 8 bases. Germline assignment: CDR1 GTSNPN and CDR2 SVGIG (reference sequence). The junction had 3 bases not matched to a gene; V was cut back by 2 bases and J by 7 bases. The CDR3 is 12 residues long. The CDR3 sequence is CAWSRGQGEAFF. CDR3 bases: TGTGCCTGGAGTAGAGGACAGGGTGAAGCTTTCTTT.